This entry features one TCR beta chain sequence. What it binds is not known. Mismatch repair deficiency was confirmed in all patients, by PCR or immunohistochemistry. TCR sequencing covered a few patients who responded to pembrolizumab. The data stem from a study of PD-1 blockade in mismatch repair-deficient tumors. For the study at large: Patients had 12 to 13 mismatch repair-deficient cancer types and were previously treated and progressing. Whole-study findings and limits: Tumor-resident clones, often undetectable pretreatment in blood, expanded then contracted after pembrolizumab.

Deletions cut 5 bases from V and 8 bases from J, with 15 bases between. CDR1 and CDR2 (germline): SNHLY, FYNNEI. CDR3 length: 13 residues. The repertoire was sequenced with immunoSEQ multiplex PCR; TCRdb's copy has only in-frame clones and lacks some. The sample shows some 40,000 clones, approximately 80% of them seen only once. The chain joins TRBV2 to TRBJ1-2; possibly TRBD1 for D (5 bases). This TCR was sampled from an adult with mismatch repair-deficient cancer. The sample was PBMCs, taken roughly 40 weeks after starting pembrolizumab. CDR3 coding DNA: TGTGCCAGCAGTCCACAGGTTTTGGAGGGCTACACCTTC. It yields the protein CASSPQVLEGYTF.